This T cell receptor (beta chain) was sequenced in a study of T cell responses to AZD1222 COVID-19 vaccine. Regarding the study as a whole: Repertoire sampling happened only post peak T cell response. Nearly half of the spike-specific TCRs reportedly recognize variant regions that carry no mutations. Spike regions recognized by vaccine-associated CD4 TCRs spanned the protein, led by 160-218 and 743-854. Baseline serostatus was positive in only a handful of AZD1222 recipients.

This clone has a count of ten or more. As yet, its antigen is unknown. J gave up 5 bases and V 3 bases, and 6 bases lay outside the gene matches. Germline V gene data show CDR1 as MDHEN and CDR2 as SYDVKM. The CDR3 covers 14 residues. TCRdb's table, derived via immunoSEQ multiplex PCR, lists solely in-frame clones and lacks some. The sample carries about 130,000 clones, 90% recorded once. The input for sequencing was peripheral blood, taken on day 0 of MenACWY control vaccination. The clonotype comes from an adult in good health. The chain links TRBV28 to TRBJ2-7; TRBD2 matches at 8 bases. DNA of the CDR3: TGTGCCAGCAGTTTGAGTAGCGGGGTTCACGAGCAGTACTTC. This sequence encodes CASSLSSGVHEQYF.